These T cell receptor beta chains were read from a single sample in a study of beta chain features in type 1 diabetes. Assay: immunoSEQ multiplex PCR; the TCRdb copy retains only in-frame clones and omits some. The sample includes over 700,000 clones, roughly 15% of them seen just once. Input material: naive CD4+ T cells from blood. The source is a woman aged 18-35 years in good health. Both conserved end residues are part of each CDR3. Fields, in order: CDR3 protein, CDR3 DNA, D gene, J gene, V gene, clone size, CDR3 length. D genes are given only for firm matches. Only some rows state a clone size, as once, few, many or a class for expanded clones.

CATEFAGANVLTF,TGTGCCACCGAATTCGCTGGGGCCAACGTCCTGACTTTC,-,TRBJ2-6,TRBV10-3,few,13
CASSPLDTTYEQYF,TGTGCCAGCAGCCCACTCGACACAACCTACGAGCAGTACTTC,-,TRBJ2-7,TRBV6-6,-,14
CASSFGLGTEQFF,TGTGCCAGCAGCTTCGGTCTAGGGACAGAGCAGTTCTTC,-,TRBJ2-1,TRBV7-8,-,13
CASSLGQGALFF,TGTGCCAGCAGTTTAGGACAGGGAGCCCTGTTTTTT,TRBD1,TRBJ1-4,TRBV28,few,12
CASSFIRAGVTHNEQFF,TGTGCCAGCAGTTTCATACGCGCAGGGGTGACCCACAATGAGCAGTTCTTC,-,TRBJ2-1,TRBV28,-,17
CASSLGGGNYEQYF,TGTGCCAGCAGCTTAGGAGGGGGCAACTACGAGCAGTACTTC,TRBD1,TRBJ2-7,TRBV7-2,-,14
CASSLQVIYSYEQYF,TGTGCCAGCAGCTTACAGGTGATTTACTCCTACGAGCAGTACTTC,-,TRBJ2-7,TRBV5-6,-,15
CASSPAEAGDYGYTF,TGCGCCAGCAGCCCGGCGGAGGCTGGGGACTATGGCTACACCTTC,-,TRBJ1-2,TRBV4-3,-,15
CASSLTGQGEAGELFF,TGTGCCAGCAGCTTAACAGGACAGGGGGAGGCCGGGGAGCTGTTTTTT,TRBD1,TRBJ2-2,TRBV5-4,-,16
CASGRSGLTYEQYF,TGTGCCAGCGGTCGGAGCGGGCTAACCTACGAGCAGTACTTC,-,TRBJ2-7,TRBV6-6,-,14
CASSLGLAGGLETQYF,TGTGCCAGCAGCTTGGGATTAGCGGGAGGGCTGGAGACCCAGTACTTC,TRBD2,TRBJ2-5,TRBV5-6,-,16
CASSYSRGTDTQYF,TGTGCCAGCAGTTACTCTAGGGGCACAGATACGCAGTATTTT,-,TRBJ2-3,TRBV6-5,-,14
CATSRDPLRQGYSGANVLTF,TGTGCCACCAGCAGAGATCCCCTACGACAGGGGTACTCTGGGGCCAACGTCCTGACTTTC,TRBD1,TRBJ2-6,TRBV15,few,20
CASSYRGLARDTQYF,TGTGCCAGCAGTTACAGGGGACTAGCAAGAGATACGCAGTATTTT,TRBD2,TRBJ2-3,TRBV6-5,-,15
CAISGLAAETQYF,TGTGCCATCAGTGGGCTAGCTGCGGAGACCCAGTACTTC,-,TRBJ2-5,TRBV10-3,few,13
CASSRAGGPHNEQFF,TGCGCCAGCAGTCGAGCGGGAGGGCCACACAATGAGCAGTTCTTC,TRBD2,TRBJ2-1,TRBV10-1,few,15
CASSELAGSTDTQYF,TGTGCCAGCAGCGAACTAGCGGGTAGCACAGATACGCAGTATTTT,TRBD2,TRBJ2-3,TRBV7-2,-,15
CASSKLVRPPSDTQYF,TGTGCCAGCAGCAAATTAGTGAGACCCCCCTCAGATACGCAGTATTTT,-,TRBJ2-3,TRBV5-4,-,16
CSGDRGREAFF,TGCAGCGGGGACAGGGGCCGTGAAGCTTTCTTT,TRBD1,TRBJ1-1,TRBV29-1,-,11
CASSMTGAASYEQYF,TGTGCCAGCAGTATGACAGGGGCCGCCTCCTACGAGCAGTACTTC,TRBD1,TRBJ2-7,TRBV7-2,few,15
CASSPRTSGANVLTF,TGTGCCAGCTCACCTCGTACTTCTGGGGCCAACGTCCTGACTTTC,-,TRBJ2-6,TRBV18,-,15
CASSSRATNEKLFF,TGTGCCAGCAGCTCCAGGGCAACTAATGAAAAACTGTTTTTT,-,TRBJ1-4,TRBV7-9,few,14
CASSVTGQGGTTQYF,TGTGCCAGCAGCGTGACCGGACAGGGGGGGACGACCCAGTACTTC,TRBD1,TRBJ2-5,TRBV9,-,15
CASSLGLSYGYTF,TGTGCCAGCAGCTTGGGGCTGTCTTATGGCTACACCTTC,-,TRBJ1-2,TRBV7-9,-,13
CASRSQRVVGIGEQFF,TGTGCCAGCAGATCCCAGCGGGTAGTGGGCATAGGTGAGCAGTTCTTC,-,TRBJ2-1,TRBV28,-,16
CASSYGPDYGYTF,TGTGCCAGCAGCTACGGACCCGACTATGGCTACACCTTC,-,TRBJ1-2,TRBV6-5,-,13
CASSQQETQYF,TGCGCCAGCAGCCAGCAAGAGACCCAGTACTTC,-,TRBJ2-5,TRBV4-1,-,11
CASSQDRDFQETQYF,TGTGCCAGCAGCCAAGATCGGGACTTCCAAGAGACCCAGTACTTC,-,TRBJ2-5,TRBV4-2,-,15
CASSHTAAMNTEAFF,TGCGCCAGCAGCCATACCGCGGCGATGAACACTGAAGCTTTCTTT,-,TRBJ1-1,TRBV4-3,-,15
CASRMTGGDTEAFF,TGTGCCAGCAGAATGACAGGTGGTGACACTGAAGCTTTCTTT,-,TRBJ1-1,TRBV7-3,few,14
CASSRTVSYEQYF,TGTGCCAGCAGCAGGACAGTCTCCTACGAGCAGTACTTC,-,TRBJ2-7,TRBV6-6,-,13
CASWAGEQYF,TGTGCCAGCTGGGCCGGCGAGCAGTACTTC,-,TRBJ2-7,TRBV2,few,10
CASSLGTTDTQYF,TGTGCCAGCAGCCTAGGGACCACAGATACGCAGTATTTT,-,TRBJ2-3,TRBV7-9,-,13
CASSQDYREYGYTF,TGCGCCAGCAGCCAAGACTACAGGGAGTATGGCTACACCTTC,-,TRBJ1-2,TRBV4-3,-,14
CSVLRVEGTQYF,TGCAGCGTCCTAAGGGTAGAGGGTACGCAGTATTTT,-,TRBJ2-3,TRBV29-1,-,12
CASSYFGIFGNAEAFF,TGTGCCAGCAGTTACTTCGGGATTTTTGGGAACGCTGAAGCTTTCTTT,-,TRBJ1-1,TRBV6-5,few,16
CASSLTRSLAGGRREQYF,TGTGCCAGCAGTTTAACCAGATCTTTAGCGGGAGGGCGTCGAGAGCAGTACTTC,TRBD2,TRBJ2-7,TRBV28,few,18
CASSLVAEETQYF,TGCGCCAGCAGCTTGGTCGCCGAAGAGACCCAGTACTTC,-,TRBJ2-5,TRBV5-1,few,13
CASSQDALARGSYNEQFF,TGCGCCAGCAGCCAAGACGCCCTGGCTAGGGGCTCCTACAATGAGCAGTTCTTC,-,TRBJ2-1,TRBV4-3,few,18
CATSQGAPGELFF,TGTGCCACCAGCCAGGGGGCTCCCGGGGAGCTGTTTTTT,TRBD1,TRBJ2-2,TRBV15,few,13
CASSGQVDTDTQYF,TGTGCCAGCTCCGGACAGGTGGACACAGATACGCAGTATTTT,TRBD1,TRBJ2-3,TRBV5-4,-,14
CASRGRRPGQGYSGNTIYF,TGTGCCAGCAGGGGGAGGCGTCCGGGACAGGGCTACTCTGGAAACACCATATATTTT,TRBD1,TRBJ1-3,TRBV2,-,19
CASSPGLAGGNEQFF,TGTGCCAGCTCACCAGGTCTAGCGGGGGGCAATGAGCAGTTCTTC,TRBD2,TRBJ2-1,TRBV18,-,15
CASSLAGTSFGEQFF,TGTGCCAGCAGCTTAGCCGGGACTAGCTTCGGTGAGCAGTTCTTC,TRBD2,TRBJ2-1,TRBV7-2,-,15
CASRTSGSFLYF,TGTGCCAGTAGGACTAGCGGGAGTTTTCTGTACTTC,TRBD2,TRBJ2-7,TRBV27,few,12
CASSLRPSDQPQHF,TGTGCCAGCAGCTTAAGGCCATCAGATCAGCCCCAGCATTTT,-,TRBJ1-5,TRBV7-2,few,14